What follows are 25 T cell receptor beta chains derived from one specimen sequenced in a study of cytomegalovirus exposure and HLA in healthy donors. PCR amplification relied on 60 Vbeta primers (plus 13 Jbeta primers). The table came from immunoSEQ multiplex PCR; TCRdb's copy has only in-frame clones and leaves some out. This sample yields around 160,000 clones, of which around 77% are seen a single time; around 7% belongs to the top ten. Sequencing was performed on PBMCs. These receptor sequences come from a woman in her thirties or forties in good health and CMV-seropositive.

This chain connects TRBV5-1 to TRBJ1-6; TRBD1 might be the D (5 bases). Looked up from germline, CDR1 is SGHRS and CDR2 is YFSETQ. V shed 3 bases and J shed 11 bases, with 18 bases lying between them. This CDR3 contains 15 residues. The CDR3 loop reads CASSSMLQGIAPLHF. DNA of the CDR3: TGCGCCAGCAGCTCGATGTTGCAGGGTATTGCACCCCTCCACTTT.

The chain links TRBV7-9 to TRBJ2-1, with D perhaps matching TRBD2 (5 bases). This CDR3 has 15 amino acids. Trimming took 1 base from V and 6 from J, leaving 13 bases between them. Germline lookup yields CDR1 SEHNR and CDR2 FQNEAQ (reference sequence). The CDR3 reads CASSLGGLAGNEQFF. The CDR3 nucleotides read TGTGCCAGCAGCTTAGGCGGGCTAGCTGGCAATGAGCAGTTCTTC.

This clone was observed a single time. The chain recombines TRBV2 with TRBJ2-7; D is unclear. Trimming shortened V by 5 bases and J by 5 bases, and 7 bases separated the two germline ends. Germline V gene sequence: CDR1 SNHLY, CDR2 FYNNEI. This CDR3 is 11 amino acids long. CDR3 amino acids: CASSPEDEQYF. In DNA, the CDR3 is TGTGCCAGCAGTCCCGAGGACGAGCAGTACTTC.

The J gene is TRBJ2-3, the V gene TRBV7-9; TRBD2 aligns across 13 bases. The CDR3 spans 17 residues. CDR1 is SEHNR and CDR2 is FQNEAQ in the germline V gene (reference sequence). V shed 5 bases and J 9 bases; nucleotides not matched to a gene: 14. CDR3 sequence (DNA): TGTGCCAGCAGCCCGCGGACTAGCGGGGGTTCGGGTTCAACGCAGTATTTT. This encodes CASSPRTSGGSGSTQYF.

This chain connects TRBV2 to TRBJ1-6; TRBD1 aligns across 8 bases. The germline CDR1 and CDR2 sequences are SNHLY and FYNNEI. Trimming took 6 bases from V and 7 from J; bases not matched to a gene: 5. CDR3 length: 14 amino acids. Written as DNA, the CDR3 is TGTGCCAGCAGATTAGACAGGGGAAATTCACCCCTCCACTTT. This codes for CASRLDRGNSPLHF.

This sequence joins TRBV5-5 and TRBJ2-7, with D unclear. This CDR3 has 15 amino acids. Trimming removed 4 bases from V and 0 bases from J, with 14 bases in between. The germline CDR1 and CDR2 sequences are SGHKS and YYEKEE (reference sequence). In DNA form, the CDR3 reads TGTGCCAGCAGCAAAGACATTCTCTCCTCCTACGAGCAGTACTTC. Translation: CASSKDILSSYEQYF.

CDR3 amino acids: CASGPPYEQYF. DNA of the CDR3: TGTGCCAGCGGCCCGCCCTACGAGCAGTACTTC. The chain has TRBV6-5 and TRBJ2-7; D is ambiguous. The germline CDR1 and CDR2 sequences are MNHEY and SVGAGI. This CDR3 region has 11 residues. V lost 8 bases and J 2 bases, leaving 7 bases between the germline ends.

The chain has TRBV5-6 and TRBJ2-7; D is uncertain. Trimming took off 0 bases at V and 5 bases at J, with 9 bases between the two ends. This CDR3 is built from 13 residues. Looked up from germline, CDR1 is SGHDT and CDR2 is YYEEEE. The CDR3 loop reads CASSLVYGNEQYF. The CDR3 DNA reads TGTGCCAGCAGCTTGGTCTACGGTAACGAGCAGTACTTC.

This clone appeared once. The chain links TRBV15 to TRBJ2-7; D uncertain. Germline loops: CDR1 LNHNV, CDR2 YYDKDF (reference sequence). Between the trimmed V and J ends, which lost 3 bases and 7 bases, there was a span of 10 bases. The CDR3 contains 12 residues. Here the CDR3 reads CATSSYNSEQYF. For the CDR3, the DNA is TGTGCCACCAGCAGTTACAACAGTGAGCAGTACTTC. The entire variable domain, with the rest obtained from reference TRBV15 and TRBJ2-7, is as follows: DAMVIQNPRYQVTQFGKPVTLSCSQTLNHNVMYWYQQKSSQAPKLLFHYYDKDFNNEADTPDNFQSRRPNTSFCFLDIRSPGLGDTAMYLCATSSYNSEQYFGPGTRLTVT.

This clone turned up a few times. CDR3 sequence: CASSEGVGAPNEKLFF. The DNA of the CDR3 is TGTGCCAGCAGTGAAGGCGTAGGGGCGCCAAATGAAAAACTGTTTTTT. The rearrangement links TRBV2 to TRBJ1-4; maybe TRBD1 (5 bases). Trimming removed 1 base at V and 5 bases at J, with 14 bases between. Germline lookup yields CDR1 SNHLY and CDR2 FYNNEI. This CDR3 region has 16 residues.

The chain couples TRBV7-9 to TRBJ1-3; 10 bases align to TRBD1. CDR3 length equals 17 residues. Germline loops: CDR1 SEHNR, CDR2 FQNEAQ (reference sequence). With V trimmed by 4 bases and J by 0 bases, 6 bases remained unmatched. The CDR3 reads CASSYGQGETSGNTIYF. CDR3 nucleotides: TGTGCCAGCAGCTACGGACAGGGGGAAACCTCTGGAAACACCATATATTTT.

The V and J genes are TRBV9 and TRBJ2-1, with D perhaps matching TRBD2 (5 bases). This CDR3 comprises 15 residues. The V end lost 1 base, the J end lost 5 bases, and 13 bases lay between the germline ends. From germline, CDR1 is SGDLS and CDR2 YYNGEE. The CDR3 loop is CASSVRVTGNNEQFF. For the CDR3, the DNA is TGTGCCAGCAGCGTACGCGTGACGGGGAACAATGAGCAGTTCTTC.

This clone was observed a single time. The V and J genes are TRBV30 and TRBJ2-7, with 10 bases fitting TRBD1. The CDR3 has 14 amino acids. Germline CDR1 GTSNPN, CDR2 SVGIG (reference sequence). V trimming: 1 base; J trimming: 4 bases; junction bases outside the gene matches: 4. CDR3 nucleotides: TGTGCCTGGAGTGGGGACAGGGGCCTATACGAGCAGTACTTC. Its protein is CAWSGDRGLYEQYF.

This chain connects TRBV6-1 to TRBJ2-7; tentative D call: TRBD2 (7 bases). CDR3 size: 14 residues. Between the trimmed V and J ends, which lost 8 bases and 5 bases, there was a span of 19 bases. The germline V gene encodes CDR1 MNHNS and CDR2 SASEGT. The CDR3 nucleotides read TGTGCCAGCCCGAAAGGGGGGGCCAGGGACGAGCAGTACTTC. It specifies CASPKGGARDEQYF.

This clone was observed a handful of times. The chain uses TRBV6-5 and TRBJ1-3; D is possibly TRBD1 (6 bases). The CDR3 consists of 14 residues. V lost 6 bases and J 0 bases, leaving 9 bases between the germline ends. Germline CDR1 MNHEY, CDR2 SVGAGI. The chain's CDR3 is CASSQTGSGNTIYF. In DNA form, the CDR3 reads TGTGCCAGCAGCCAGACAGGCTCTGGAAACACCATATATTTT.

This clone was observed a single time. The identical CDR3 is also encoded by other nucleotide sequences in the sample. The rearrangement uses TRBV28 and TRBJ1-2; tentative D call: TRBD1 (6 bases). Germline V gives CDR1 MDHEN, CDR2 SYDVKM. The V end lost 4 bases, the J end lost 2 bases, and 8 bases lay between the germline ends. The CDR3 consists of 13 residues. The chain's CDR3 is CASSSTGNYGYTF. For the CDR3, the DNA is TGTGCCAGCAGTTCCACAGGGAACTATGGCTACACCTTC.

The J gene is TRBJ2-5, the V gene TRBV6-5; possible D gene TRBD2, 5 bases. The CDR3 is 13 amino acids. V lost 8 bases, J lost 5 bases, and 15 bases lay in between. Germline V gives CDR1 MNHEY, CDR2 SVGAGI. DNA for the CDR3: TGTGCCAGCGGAGGTCCCGGTCGGGAGACCCAGTACTTC. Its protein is CASGGPGRETQYF.

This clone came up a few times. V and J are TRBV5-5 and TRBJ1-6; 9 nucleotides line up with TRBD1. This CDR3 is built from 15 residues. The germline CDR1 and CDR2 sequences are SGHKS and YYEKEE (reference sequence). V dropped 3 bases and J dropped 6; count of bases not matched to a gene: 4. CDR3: CASSWGQGSNSPLHF. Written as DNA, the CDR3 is TGTGCCAGCAGCTGGGGACAGGGTAGTAATTCACCCCTCCACTTT.

CDR3 in amino acids: CATARGGRDFNEKLFF. In DNA, the CDR3 is TGTGCCACAGCCAGAGGGGGGAGGGATTTTAATGAAAAACTGTTTTTT. The chain carries TRBV15 and TRBJ1-4; the D gene is possibly TRBD1 (6 bases). This CDR3 spans 16 amino acids. V lost 9 bases and J lost 4, with 21 bases in between. CDR1 is LNHNV, CDR2 YYDKDF, per germline (reference sequence).

In DNA form, the CDR3 reads TGTGCCAGCAGCATCTCACAGGGCGGAAACACCATATATTTT. Protein product: CASSISQGGNTIYF. The chain carries TRBV21-1 and TRBJ1-3; TRBD1 is taken as the D call from the table, unchecked against the DNA. TRBV21-1 is designated a pseudogene. The CDR3 runs 14 residues.

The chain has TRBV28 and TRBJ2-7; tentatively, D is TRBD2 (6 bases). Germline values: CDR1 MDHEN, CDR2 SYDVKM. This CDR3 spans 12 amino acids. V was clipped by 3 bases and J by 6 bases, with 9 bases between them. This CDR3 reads CASSLEGSEQYF. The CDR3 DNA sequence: TGTGCCAGCAGTTTGGAGGGATCCGAGCAGTACTTC.

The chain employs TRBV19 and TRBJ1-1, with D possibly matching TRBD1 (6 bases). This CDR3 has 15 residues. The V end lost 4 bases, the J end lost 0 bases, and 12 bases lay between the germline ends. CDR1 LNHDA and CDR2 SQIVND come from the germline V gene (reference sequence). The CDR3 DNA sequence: TGTGCCAGTAGTAGCCCGGCAGGGGTGAACACTGAAGCTTTCTTT. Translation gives CASSSPAGVNTEAFF.

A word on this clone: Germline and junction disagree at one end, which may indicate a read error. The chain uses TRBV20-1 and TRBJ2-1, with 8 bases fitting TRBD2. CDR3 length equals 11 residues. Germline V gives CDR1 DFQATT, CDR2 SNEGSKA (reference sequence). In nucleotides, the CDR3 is TGCAGTACCTTCAGAAGCGGGGGTCCCCTCTTC. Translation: CSTFRSGGPLF.

CDR3 coding DNA: TGTGCCAGCAACCAGGGGGCTAGCGGGGGGATTGAGCAGTTCTTC. It encodes CASNQGASGGIEQFF. The rearrangement uses TRBV7-2 and TRBJ2-1; 11 nucleotides line up with TRBD2. The CDR3 is 15 amino acids. V shed 7 bases and J 9 bases; nucleotides not matched to a gene: 11. CDR1 is SGHTA, CDR2 FQGNSA, per germline. The variable domain in full, with the rest retrieved from reference TRBV7-2 and TRBJ2-1, is GAGVSQSPSNKVTEKGKDVELRCDPISGHTALYWYRQSLGQGLEFLIYFQGNSAPDKSGLPSDRFSAERTGGSVSTLTIQRTQQEDSAVYLCASNQGASGGIEQFFGPGTRLTVL.

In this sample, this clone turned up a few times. CDR3: CASRGQGAIYEQYF. The CDR3, as DNA: TGTGCCAGCAGAGGACAGGGGGCGATCTACGAGCAGTACTTC. The chain recombines TRBV6-5 with TRBJ2-7, with TRBD1 matching 11 bases. The ends lost 6 bases at V and 3 bases at J; junction bases unmatched: 4. The CDR3 runs to 14 residues. Germline loops: CDR1 MNHEY, CDR2 SVGAGI.